A selection of T cell receptor beta chains follows, all from one sample in a study of sequential checkpoint blockade in melanoma. The table came from immunoSEQ multiplex PCR; TCRdb's copy has only in-frame clones and leaves some out. The sample includes about 13,000 clones, 21% of them seen just once. The specimen was tumor tissue (inferred from file names), collected from a patient given nivolumab and ipilimumab in sequence. These receptor sequences come from a human donor with melanoma. The CDR3 runs from the conserved cysteine through the conserved F or W. The D gene is left open where the match is weak. Rows give clone size only sometimes, using once, few, many, or a class for an expanded clone.

V: TRBV11-3
J: TRBJ1-5
size: few
D: NA
DNA: TGTGCCAGCAGCCCTAAACCAGGGGGCAATCAGCCCCAGCATTTT
CDR3: CASSPKPGGNQPQHF

V: TRBV11-3
J: TRBJ2-1
size: many
D: TRBD2
DNA: TGTGCCAGCAGCTTAGGGGGCGGGAGGAATGAGCAGTTCTTC
CDR3: CASSLGGGRNEQFF

V: TRBV2
J: TRBJ2-1
size: few
D: NA
DNA: TGTGCCAGCAGCGTAGAGGGGGGGACCTACAATGAGCAGTTCTTC
CDR3: CASSVEGGTYNEQFF

V: TRBV11-3
J: TRBJ2-7
size: NA
D: TRBD2
DNA: TGTGCCAGCAGCACCCGAGGGACTAGCGGGAGAGGGGACGAGCAGTACTTC
CDR3: CASSTRGTSGRGDEQYF

V: TRBV29-1
J: TRBJ2-5
size: few
D: TRBD1
DNA: TGCAGCGTGAAAGGAGCAGGGGGCGAGACCCAGTACTTC
CDR3: CSVKGAGGETQYF

V: TRBV5-1
J: TRBJ1-1
size: NA
D: TRBD1
DNA: TGCGCCAGCAGCGGGGGACAGGGAACGAACACTGAAGCTTTCTTT
CDR3: CASSGGQGTNTEAFF

V: TRBV7-6
J: TRBJ2-4
size: few
D: NA
DNA: TGTGCCAGAAGCTTGGATTCAGCCAAAAACATTCAGTACTTC
CDR3: CARSLDSAKNIQYF

V: TRBV10-2
J: TRBJ2-3
size: few
D: TRBD2
DNA: TGCGCCAGCAGTAGAGAAGCGGGGACCGCAGATACGCAGTATTTT
CDR3: CASSREAGTADTQYF

V: TRBV10-2
J: TRBJ1-5
size: NA
D: TRBD1
DNA: TGCGCCAGCAGTAAAGACAGGGGGCTCGGTAATCAGCCCCAGCATTTT
CDR3: CASSKDRGLGNQPQHF

V: TRBV9
J: TRBJ2-1
size: NA
D: NA
DNA: TGTGCCAGCAGCCCATACAGGGTGGGGAATGAGCAGTTCTTC
CDR3: CASSPYRVGNEQFF

V: TRBV28
J: TRBJ2-3
size: NA
D: TRBD1
DNA: TGTGCCAGCAGTCGACAGGGCGGGTGGGGTGTAACAGATACGCAGTATTTT
CDR3: CASSRQGGWGVTDTQYF

V: TRBV29-1
J: TRBJ1-1
size: NA
D: TRBD1
DNA: TGCAGCGTTGATGACAGGGACGCCACTGAAGCTTTCTTT
CDR3: CSVDDRDATEAFF

V: TRBV19
J: TRBJ2-1
size: NA
D: NA
DNA: TGTGCCAGTACTCTCAGTGTGTTGCTTCAGGATTACAATGAGCAGTTCTTC
CDR3: CASTLSVLLQDYNEQFF

V: TRBV11-3
J: TRBJ2-7
size: NA
D: TRBD2
DNA: TGTGCCAGCAGAGATAGCGGGACCACCTACGAGCAGTACTTC
CDR3: CASRDSGTTYEQYF

V: TRBV7-5
J: TRBJ2-7
size: many
D: NA
DNA: TGTGCCAGCAGCTTGGCGGGTGGGGCCGCCTACGAGCAGTACTTC
CDR3: CASSLAGGAAYEQYF

V: TRBV5-1
J: TRBJ2-5
size: NA
D: TRBD2
DNA: TGCGCCAGCAGCCCGCCTAGCGGGAGTGGGGGGGAGACCCAGTACTTC
CDR3: CASSPPSGSGGETQYF

V: TRBV11-3
J: TRBJ2-1
size: many
D: TRBD2
DNA: TGTGCCAGCAGCTTCCGACTAGCGGGGGGCCGGGATGAGCAGTTCTTC
CDR3: CASSFRLAGGRDEQFF